Listed below are T cell receptor beta chains from one sample, sequenced in a study of T-cell reconstitution after alpha-beta-depleted transplantation in children. Using its own MiXCR run on the PCR reads, TCRdb lists one record per CDR3 protein. The repertoire includes 200,000 to 250,000 distinct CDR3 sequences, 8% to 9.5% of them detected once, and 5% to 7% sits in the top ten. Sample: PBMCs from the stem cell graft donor, taken from the stem cell graft. These receptors all stem from a human donor who donated a stem cell graft to a child with acute lymphoblastic leukemia. Each CDR3 is given with its conserved first and last residue. The D gene is left open where the match is weak. The size entry is marked missing in some rows and otherwise reads once, few, many or a size class.

TRBJ1-1,-,TRBV29-1,few,CSERGTGTEAFF,TGCAGCGAGAGAGGGACCGGGACTGAAGCTTTCTTT
TRBJ2-5,-,TRBV5-1,-,CASSSIAGPMEETQYF,TGCGCCAGCAGCTCTATCGCGGGACCCATGGAAGAGACCCAGTACTTC
TRBJ2-2,-,TRBV20-1,few,CSAGHLETGELFF,TGCAGTGCTGGTCATCTGGAAACCGGGGAGCTGTTTTTT
TRBJ2-7,-,TRBV5-1,many,CASSLHTTEQYF,TGCGCCAGCAGCTTGCATACAACCGAGCAGTACTTC
TRBJ1-2,TRBD1,TRBV12-3/TRBV12-4,-,CASRPMTERGGAPFDYGYTF,TGTGCCAGCAGACCCATGACCGAACGAGGGGGCGCCCCGTTTGATTATGGCTACACCTTC
TRBJ2-2,-,TRBV30,-,CAWSSGNTGELFF,TGTGCCTGGAGTTCGGGGAACACCGGGGAGCTGTTTTTT
TRBJ2-7,TRBD2,TRBV2,-,CASETGTSRYEQYF,TGTGCCAGTGAAACCGGGACTAGCAGGTACGAGCAGTACTTC
TRBJ2-4,-,TRBV4-3,many,CASSQTGLAKNIQYF,TGCGCCAGCAGCCAAACAGGGCTAGCCAAAAACATTCAGTACTTC
TRBJ1-2,-,TRBV5-4,many,CASSSLLRGYGYTF,TGTGCCAGCAGCTCGCTACTGAGAGGGTATGGCTACACCTTC
TRBJ1-1,TRBD1,TRBV27,many,CASSLYWTGDTEAFF,TGTGCCAGCAGTTTATACTGGACAGGGGACACTGAAGCTTTCTTT
TRBJ1-5,-,TRBV12-3/TRBV12-4,-,CASSAQGTGGGPQHF,TGTGCCAGCAGTGCTCAGGGGACTGGAGGGGGGCCCCAGCATTTT
TRBJ2-5,TRBD1,TRBV6-6,many,CASNPGTEETQYF,TGTGCCAGCAATCCCGGGACAGAAGAGACCCAGTACTTC
TRBJ2-7,TRBD1,TRBV5-1,many,CASRVTGSYEQYF,TGCGCCAGCAGGGTGACAGGGTCCTACGAGCAGTACTTC
TRBJ1-5,-,TRBV19,-,CASSTGWLGNQPQHF,TGTGCCAGTAGTACTGGGTGGTTAGGCAATCAGCCCCAGCATTTT
TRBJ1-4,-,TRBV5-5,many,CASSLSPTNEKLFF,TGTGCCAGCAGCTTATCCCCAACTAATGAAAAACTGTTTTTT
TRBJ1-1,TRBD1,TRBV29-1,few,CSGGQATEAFF,TGCAGCGGGGGACAGGCCACTGAAGCTTTCTTT
TRBJ2-7,TRBD1,TRBV2,-,CAFSSPGTGGLHSYEQYF,TGTGCCTTCAGTTCCCCCGGGACAGGGGGCCTCCATTCCTACGAGCAGTACTTC
TRBJ2-1,TRBD2,TRBV18,-,CASSPRTSGGGNEQFF,TGTGCCAGCTCACCACGGACTAGCGGGGGGGGCAATGAGCAGTTCTTC
TRBJ2-5,TRBD2,TRBV20-1,many,CSARLFSGGRQETQYF,TGCAGTGCTAGGCTTTTCAGCGGGGGTCGCCAAGAGACCCAGTACTTC
TRBJ2-7,TRBD1,TRBV3-1,few,CASSQDGGTGGHEQYF,TGTGCCAGCAGCCAAGATGGAGGGACAGGGGGCCACGAGCAGTACTTC
TRBJ2-2,TRBD2,TRBV9,-,CASSARAGGPAGELFF,TGTGCCAGCAGCGCTCGAGCGGGGGGGCCGGCCGGGGAGCTGTTTTTT
TRBJ1-2,TRBD1,TRBV20-1,-,CSARGDSGGLQGIIFGYTF,TGCAGTGCTAGGGGGGATTCCGGGGGGCTACAGGGGATCATTTTTGGCTACACCTTC
TRBJ2-2,-,TRBV20-1,-,CSARRGVTGELFF,TGCAGTGCTAGGCGAGGGGTCACCGGGGAGCTGTTTTTT
TRBJ2-3,TRBD2,TRBV3-1,many,CASSQSGTIPDTQYF,TGTGCCAGCAGCCAGTCCGGGACTATCCCCGATACGCAGTATTTT
TRBJ1-1,-,TRBV27,-,CASSPTRPSYTEAFF,TGTGCCAGCAGTCCAACCCGCCCAAGCTACACTGAAGCTTTCTTT
TRBJ2-5,-,TRBV30,few,CAWVGRQTQYF,TGTGCCTGGGTGGGGCGACAGACCCAGTACTTC
TRBJ2-7,-,TRBV23-1,many,CASSRHRGGEQYF,TGCGCCAGCAGCCGACACAGGGGAGGCGAGCAGTACTTC
TRBJ1-5,-,TRBV20-1,-,CSANLGIRQPQHF,TGCAGTGCTAACTTAGGGATAAGGCAGCCCCAGCATTTT
TRBJ2-7,TRBD1,TRBV29-1,many,CSVEPGQGSYEQYF,TGCAGCGTTGAACCGGGACAGGGGTCCTACGAGCAGTACTTC
TRBJ2-1,TRBD2,TRBV20-1,many,CSARAEGGGAYNEQFF,TGCAGTGCTAGAGCGGAGGGCGGGGGGGCGTACAATGAGCAGTTCTTC
TRBJ1-1,TRBD1,TRBV29-1,many,CSVAGGNTEAFF,TGCAGCGTTGCAGGGGGGAACACTGAAGCTTTCTTT
TRBJ2-3,-,TRBV20-1,few,CSARAWDKGTDTQYF,TGCAGTGCCCGAGCTTGGGACAAAGGCACAGATACGCAGTATTTT
TRBJ2-5,TRBD2,TRBV9,many,CASSVGGGGKQETQYF,TGTGCCAGCAGCGTAGGAGGCGGGGGGAAACAAGAGACCCAGTACTTC
TRBJ1-4,-,TRBV4-3,many,CASSQEQTATNEKLFF,TGCGCCAGCAGCCAAGAACAGACTGCAACTAATGAAAAACTGTTTTTT
TRBJ1-4,-,TRBV7-9,many,CASSSPGRPNEKLFF,TGTGCCAGCAGCTCTCCGGGACGACCTAATGAAAAACTGTTTTTT
TRBJ1-4,-,TRBV30,-,CAWSGTTNEKLFF,TGTGCCTGGTCTGGGACAACTAATGAAAAACTGTTTTTT
TRBJ2-3,-,TRBV12-3/TRBV12-4,many,CASSLMLGSTDTQYF,TGTGCCAGCAGTTTAATGTTGGGGAGCACAGATACGCAGTATTTT
TRBJ1-5,TRBD1,TRBV5-6,many,CASRYLRGRSNQPQHF,TGTGCCAGCAGGTACCTCAGGGGGCGAAGCAATCAGCCCCAGCATTTT
TRBJ2-1,TRBD2,TRBV29-1,few,CSVASGLKRGDNEQFF,TGCAGCGTTGCCTCAGGGCTGAAGCGGGGGGACAATGAGCAGTTCTTC
TRBJ2-3,-,TRBV20-1,few,CSASRGASTDTQYF,TGCAGTGCTAGTCGGGGTGCTAGCACAGATACGCAGTATTTT
TRBJ2-1,-,TRBV29-1,many,CSPGGGYNEQFF,TGCAGCCCTGGAGGGGGTTACAATGAGCAGTTCTTC
TRBJ2-1,-,TRBV7-9,few,CASSPTTDVDTNNEQFF,TGTGCCAGCAGCCCCACGACGGACGTGGACACCAACAATGAGCAGTTCTTC
TRBJ1-5,-,TRBV20-1,many,CSAHQGVNQPQHF,TGCAGTGCCCACCAAGGGGTCAATCAGCCCCAGCATTTT
TRBJ1-4,-,TRBV2,many,CASSGTDEKLFF,TGTGCCAGCAGTGGGACAGATGAAAAACTGTTTTTT
TRBJ1-5,-,TRBV6-1,-,CAAQPGGGSRNQPQHF,TGTGCCGCCCAACCCGGAGGGGGATCTCGCAATCAGCCCCAGCATTTT
TRBJ2-3,-,TRBV3-1,-,CASSDLATGPDTQYF,TGTGCCAGCAGCGACCTAGCGACCGGGCCAGATACGCAGTATTTT
TRBJ2-3,-,TRBV5-1,-,CASGGGTDTQYF,TGCGCCAGCGGGGGCGGCACAGATACGCAGTATTTT
TRBJ2-1,-,TRBV11-2,-,CASSLEKGVRQFF,TGTGCCAGCAGCTTAGAAAAAGGGGTTAGACAGTTCTTC
TRBJ1-1,-,TRBV2,-,CASSDLGNTEAFF,TGTGCCAGCAGTGACTTAGGGAACACTGAAGCTTTCTTT
TRBJ2-1,-,TRBV6-1,-,CASRKGGRWGWSGNEQFF,TGTGCCAGCAGGAAGGGGGGGAGGTGGGGATGGTCGGGGAATGAGCAGTTCTTC
TRBJ2-5,TRBD2,TRBV20-1,many,CSAEPSSGQETQYF,TGCAGTGCTGAGCCCTCTAGCGGCCAAGAGACCCAGTACTTC